Listed here are 28 T cell receptor beta chains from one sample, sequenced in a study of shared clonotypes between healthy human individuals. Measured with immunoSEQ multiplex PCR; TCRdb has only the in-frame clones, and not every one. Among under 2,000,000 clones listed, about 94% were seen once. Naive-designated CD8 cells lacked CD45RO, were positively enriched for CCR7, and omitted terminally differentiated effector memory CD45RA+ cells. Sequenced: naive CD8+ T cells sorted from blood. The receptors were sampled from a man in his late teens or twenties in good health.

In DNA form, the CDR3 reads TGTGCCAGCAGCGTCAGCTTTAACACCGGGGAGCTGTTTTTT. It yields the protein CASSVSFNTGELFF. J is TRBJ2-2 and V is TRBV9; no firm D call. The CDR3 extends over 14 amino acids. V gave up 2 bases and J gave up 2 bases, with 7 bases separating them. The germline gives CDR1 SGDLS, CDR2 YYNGEE.

The chain links TRBV27 to TRBJ2-7; 7 bases match TRBD1. This CDR3 comprises 17 residues. Trimming took 4 bases from V and 1 from J; bases not matched to a gene: 13. Germline CDR1 and CDR2: MNHEY and SMNVEV (reference sequence). The CDR3 sequence is CASSSMGPVGQSYEQYF. The DNA for the CDR3 is TGTGCCAGCAGTTCTATGGGGCCGGTGGGACAGTCCTACGAGCAGTACTTC.

This clone was seen just once. CDR3: CASSPEDPYNEQFF. Here the CDR3 DNA reads TGTGCCAGCTCACCAGAAGACCCCTACAATGAGCAGTTCTTC. The rearrangement uses TRBV18 and TRBJ2-1; D remains ambiguous. V lost 2 bases and J lost 2, with 7 bases in between. This CDR3 region has 14 residues. CDR1 and CDR2 from the germline V gene are KGHSH and LQKENI.

J is TRBJ1-6 and V is TRBV9, with unresolved D. The CDR3 consists of 14 residues. The ends were cut back, 3 bases at V and 6 bases at J, with 10 bases in the middle. Per the germline V gene, CDR1 is SGDLS and CDR2 is YYNGEE. CDR3: CASSDTEGNSPLHF. The CDR3 nucleotides are TGTGCCAGCAGCGATACCGAGGGTAATTCACCCCTCCACTTT.

V and J are TRBV7-2 and TRBJ2-5, with 9 bases fitting TRBD2. The CDR3 spans 16 residues. Germline CDR1 and CDR2: SGHTA and FQGNSA. The V gene end was trimmed by 4 bases and the J gene end by 2 bases; junction bases not matched to a gene: 8. The chain's CDR3 is CASSSVPLAGQETQYF. The CDR3, as DNA: TGTGCCAGCAGCTCGGTTCCCCTAGCGGGGCAAGAGACCCAGTACTTC.

The chain joins TRBV28 to TRBJ1-5; D is unclear. The CDR3 totals 15 residues. Germline CDR1 reads MDHEN; CDR2 reads SYDVKM. With 10 bases removed from V and 1 base from J, the gap between germline ends came to 17 bases. The CDR3 DNA reads TGTGCCATCTCTCTCGGGGTGTGGAGCAATCAGCCCCAGCATTTT. It yields the protein CAISLGVWSNQPQHF.

With regard to this clone: Other nucleotide sequences in the sample specify the same CDR3. V gene TRBV28 combines with J gene TRBJ2-3, with D maybe TRBD1 (6 bases). CDR3 length: 12 amino acids. Germline CDR1 reads MDHEN; CDR2 reads SYDVKM. The ends were cut back, 2 bases at V and 6 bases at J, with 6 bases in the middle. The CDR3 loop is CASSLRGDTQYF. Here the CDR3 DNA reads TGTGCCAGCAGTTTAAGGGGGGATACGCAGTATTTT.

The chain recombines TRBV9 with TRBJ1-3; no clear D. The CDR3 totals 17 residues. The ends were cut back, 4 bases at V and 0 bases at J, with 17 bases in the middle. The germline V gene encodes CDR1 SGDLS and CDR2 YYNGEE. The CDR3 DNA sequence: TGTGCCAGCAGCCACGCCGCTCCGAGTATCTCTGGAAACACCATATATTTT. This gives the protein CASSHAAPSISGNTIYF.

CDR3 sequence (DNA): TGCGCCAGCAGCCAAGTAATTACGGGGGCGTATGGCTACACCTTC. This encodes CASSQVITGAYGYTF. The V call is TRBV4-1, the J call TRBJ1-2, with D maybe TRBD1 (6 bases). The CDR3 is 15 amino acids. Germline CDR1 and CDR2: MGHRA and YSYEKL. V was pared by 1 base and J by 5 bases, with 14 bases between.

The chain carries TRBV4-3 and TRBJ1-4, with D uncertain. The germline V and J ends were trimmed by 4 bases and 0 bases, with 15 bases remaining between them. The CDR3 is 17 amino acids. Germline loops: CDR1 LGHNA, CDR2 YSLEER. CDR3 loop: CASSRKRGVATNEKLFF. The CDR3, as DNA: TGCGCCAGCAGCCGGAAAAGAGGTGTTGCAACTAATGAAAAACTGTTTTTT.

The V call is TRBV6-1, the J call TRBJ2-7; a possible D gene is TRBD1 (6 bases). Germline V gene lookup returns CDR1 MNHNS and CDR2 SASEGT. V was clipped by 2 bases and J by 5 bases, with 16 bases between them. The CDR3 length is 15 residues. The CDR3 region has the DNA TGTGCCAGCAGTGAATATTACAGGGACATCGACGAGCAGTACTTC. Translated, it gives CASSEYYRDIDEQYF.

This chain links TRBV5-1 with TRBJ1-1, with 11 bases that match TRBD1. CDR1 is SGHRS, CDR2 YFSETQ, per germline. The CDR3 spans 19 residues. V trimming: 0 bases; J trimming: 3 bases; junction bases outside the gene matches: 13. The CDR3 loop is CASSLEGQGAISFHTEAFF. CDR3 in DNA: TGCGCCAGCAGCTTGGAAGGACAGGGGGCTATAAGTTTCCACACTGAAGCTTTCTTT.

This sequence joins TRBV7-2 and TRBJ2-7, with 12 bases that match TRBD2. Germline CDR1 SGHTA, CDR2 FQGNSA. Germline trimming cut 6 bases from V and 2 bases from J; bases unmatched to any gene: 8. This CDR3 region has 16 residues. The CDR3 nucleotides read TGTGCCAGCAGTTCCCGGACTAGCGGGACCACCTACGAGCAGTACTTC. Translating gives CASSSRTSGTTYEQYF.

Regarding this clone: The same CDR3 can be traced to other DNA sequences in this sample. The V and J genes are TRBV30 and TRBJ1-2; no definite D call. Germline CDR1 reads GTSNPN; CDR2 reads SVGIG (reference sequence). The CDR3 spans 11 residues. The V end lost 1 base, the J end lost 3 bases, and 3 bases lay between the germline ends. The CDR3 nucleotides read TGTGCCTGGAGTGAGGACTATGGCTACACCTTC. Amino acid sequence: CAWSEDYGYTF.

This clone was recorded once. The chain couples TRBV4-1 to TRBJ2-1; D remains ambiguous. Per germline, CDR1 MGHRA and CDR2 YSYEKL. CDR3 length equals 13 residues. Trimming stripped 2 bases from V and 5 bases from J, with 7 bases between. CDR3 in amino acids: CASSQFRDNEQFF. DNA of the CDR3: TGCGCCAGCAGCCAATTCAGAGACAATGAGCAGTTCTTC.

V usage is TRBV15 and J usage is TRBJ2-1; TRBD1 matches at 11 bases. The CDR3 runs to 13 residues. The V and J ends lost 4 bases and 9 bases, in that order; junction bases with no gene match: 2. Germline V gene data show CDR1 as LNHNV and CDR2 as YYDKDF (reference sequence). In nucleotides, the CDR3 is TGTGCCACCAGCACTGGGACAGGGGGTGAGCAGTTCTTC. Translation: CATSTGTGGEQFF.

The rearrangement links TRBV7-9 to TRBJ2-7; 8 bases align to TRBD1. CDR1 and CDR2 from the germline V gene are SEHNR and FQNEAQ (reference sequence). CDR3 length equals 14 residues. V was clipped by 5 bases and J by 2 bases; unmatched bases: 5. The CDR3 region has the DNA TGTGCCAGCAGCCACGGGACAGGTCCCTACGAGCAGTACTTC. Translated, it gives CASSHGTGPYEQYF.

This chain links TRBV2 with TRBJ1-2; no clear D. Trimming left V 2 bases short and J 0 bases short, with 10 bases between. CDR3 length: 15 residues. Germline V gene lookup returns CDR1 SNHLY and CDR2 FYNNEI. The DNA for the CDR3 is TGTGCCAGCAGTGAAACCCACGGGTCTAACTATGGCTACACCTTC. Its protein is CASSETHGSNYGYTF.

This rearrangement joins TRBV6-5 to TRBJ2-7, with D perhaps TRBD1 or TRBD2 (5 bases each). Germline assignment: CDR1 MNHEY and CDR2 SVGAGI. The CDR3 has 14 residues. The V end was cut by 5 bases, the J end by 1 base, with 12 bases between. Here the CDR3 reads CASSLFGASYEQYF. The CDR3 DNA follows: TGTGCCAGCAGTCTCTTCGGGGCTTCCTACGAGCAGTACTTC.

The V gene is TRBV6-1, the J gene TRBJ1-5, with D possibly matching TRBD1 (5 bases). There are 15 residues in the CDR3. Germline values: CDR1 MNHNS, CDR2 SASEGT. Deletions cut 7 bases from V and 1 base from J, with 14 bases between. The CDR3 DNA follows: TGTGCCAGCACGGCCTTGGGGGAAAGCAATCAGCCCCAGCATTTT. Translation gives CASTALGESNQPQHF.

J is TRBJ1-2 and V is TRBV5-5; D is undetermined. The CDR3 is 14 residues long. The V and J ends lost 0 bases and 4 bases respectively, with 10 bases between them. The germline V gene has CDR1 SGHKS and CDR2 YYEKEE (reference sequence). The CDR3 sequence: CASSLEAGSYGYTF. The CDR3 coding sequence is TGTGCCAGCAGCTTGGAGGCGGGGTCCTATGGCTACACCTTC.

This chain connects TRBV4-1 to TRBJ2-5; the D is unclear. The CDR3 has 15 amino acids. V lost 1 base, J lost 3 bases, and 12 bases lay in between. Germline V gene sequence: CDR1 MGHRA, CDR2 YSYEKL. The CDR3 sequence is CASSQVFRREETQYF. The DNA for the CDR3 is TGCGCCAGCAGCCAAGTTTTCCGTCGGGAAGAGACCCAGTACTTC.

This clone was recorded only once. In DNA, the CDR3 is TGTGCCAGCACCTGGGACAGGGGCTCCTACGAGCAGTACTTC. The encoded protein is CASTWDRGSYEQYF. The genes are TRBV11-2 and TRBJ2-7; 10 positions agree with TRBD1. V dropped 7 bases and J dropped 0; count of bases not matched to a gene: 3. Germline V CDR1 and CDR2: SGHAT, FQNNGV. The CDR3 is made up of 14 amino acids.

This chain links TRBV15 with TRBJ2-1; 11 bases align to TRBD1. The trim removed 5 bases at V and 1 base at J, leaving 1 base unmatched. This CDR3 contains 15 residues. Germline loops: CDR1 LNHNV, CDR2 YYDKDF (reference sequence). Written as DNA, the CDR3 is TGTGCCACCAGCGGGACAGGGGGATCCTACAATGAGCAGTTCTTC. Its protein product is CATSGTGGSYNEQFF.

The CDR3 DNA sequence: TGTGCCAGCAGCGGAGGCGCGGGGGAGACCCAGTACTTC. It translates to CASSGGAGETQYF. The gene calls are TRBV25-1 and TRBJ2-5; D possibly corresponds to TRBD2 (6 bases). CDR1 is MGHDK and CDR2 is SYGVNS in the germline V gene. This CDR3 spans 13 amino acids. V shed 6 bases and J shed 5 bases, with 13 bases lying between them.

The chain combines TRBV5-1 with TRBJ1-4; perhaps TRBD1 as D (5 bases). The CDR3 has 17 residues. CDR1 and CDR2 (germline): SGHRS, YFSETQ. The V end lost 3 bases, the J end lost 6 bases, and 21 bases lay between the germline ends. In nucleotides, the CDR3 is TGCGCCAGCAGCTCGGGCTTTGTCGAAGGGGATTATGAAAAACTGTTTTTT. Translated, it gives CASSSGFVEGDYEKLFF. Looking up the rest from reference TRBV5-1 and TRBJ1-4 gives the full variable domain: KAGVTQTPRYLIKTRGQQVTLSCSPISGHRSVSWYQQTPGQGLQFLFEYFSETQRNKGNFPGRFSGRQFSNSRSEMNVSTLELGDSALYLCASSSGFVEGDYEKLFFGSGTQLSVL.

The CDR3 protein is CASRPGGPTTDTQYF. The CDR3 nucleotides are TGTGCCAGCCGCCCCGGGGGCCCCACCACAGATACGCAGTATTTT. The genes are TRBV28 and TRBJ2-3, with D perhaps being TRBD1 or TRBD2 (6 bases each). The CDR3 consists of 15 residues. V was pared by 8 bases and J by 2 bases, with 17 bases between. Germline values: CDR1 MDHEN, CDR2 SYDVKM.

The rearrangement links TRBV6-5 to TRBJ2-7; TRBD2 might be the D (7 bases). The CDR3 has 14 residues. Germline V gene lookup returns CDR1 MNHEY and CDR2 SVGAGI. Between the trimmed V and J ends, which lost 6 bases and 2 bases, there was a span of 14 bases. DNA of the CDR3: TGTGCCAGCAGCCCTTGGGAGGGGGCCTACGAGCAGTACTTC. As protein: CASSPWEGAYEQYF.